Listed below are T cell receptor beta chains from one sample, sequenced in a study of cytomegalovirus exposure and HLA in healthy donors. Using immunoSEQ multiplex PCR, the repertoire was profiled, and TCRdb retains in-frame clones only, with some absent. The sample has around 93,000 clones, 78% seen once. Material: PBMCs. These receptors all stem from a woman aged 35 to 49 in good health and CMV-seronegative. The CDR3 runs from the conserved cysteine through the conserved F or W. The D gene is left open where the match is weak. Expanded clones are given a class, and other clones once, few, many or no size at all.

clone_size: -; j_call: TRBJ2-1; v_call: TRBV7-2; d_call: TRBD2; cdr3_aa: CASSLSGTSGYNEQFF; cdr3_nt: TGTGCCAGCAGCTTATCCGGGACTAGCGGATACAATGAGCAGTTCTTC
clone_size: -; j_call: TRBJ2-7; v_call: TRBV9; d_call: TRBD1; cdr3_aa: CASSEGTVPYEQYF; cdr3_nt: TGTGCCAGCAGCGAGGGGACAGTTCCCTACGAGCAGTACTTC
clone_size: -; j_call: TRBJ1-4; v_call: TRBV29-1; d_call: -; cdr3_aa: CSVVRRGNEKLFF; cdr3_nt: TGCAGCGTTGTAAGGCGGGGTAATGAAAAACTGTTTTTT
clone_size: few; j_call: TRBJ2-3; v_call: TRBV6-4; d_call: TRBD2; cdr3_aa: CASSDTSGRADTQYF; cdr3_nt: TGTGCCAGCAGTGACACTAGCGGGAGGGCAGATACGCAGTATTTT
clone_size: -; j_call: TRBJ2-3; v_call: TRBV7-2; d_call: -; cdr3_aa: CASSLAPSADTQYF; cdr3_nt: TGTGCCAGCAGCTTAGCCCCGTCCGCAGATACGCAGTATTTT
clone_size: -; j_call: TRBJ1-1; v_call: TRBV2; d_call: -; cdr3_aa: CASTMDSLMRAFF; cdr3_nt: TGTGCCAGCACCATGGACAGTCTGATGAGGGCTTTCTTT
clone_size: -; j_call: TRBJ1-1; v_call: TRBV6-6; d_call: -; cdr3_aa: CASSYRQSNTEAFF; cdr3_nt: TGTGCCAGCAGTTATCGACAGTCGAACACTGAAGCTTTCTTT
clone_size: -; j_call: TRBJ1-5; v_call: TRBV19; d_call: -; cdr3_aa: CASSIQGNNQPQHF; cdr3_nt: TGTGCCAGTAGTATACAGGGGAACAATCAGCCCCAGCATTTT
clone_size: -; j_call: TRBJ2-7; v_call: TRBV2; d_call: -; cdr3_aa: CASSESTAYEQYF; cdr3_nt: TGTGCCAGCAGTGAATCGACAGCCTACGAGCAGTACTTC
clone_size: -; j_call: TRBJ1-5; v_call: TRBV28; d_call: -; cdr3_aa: CASYRGNQPQHF; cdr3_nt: TGTGCCAGCTACAGGGGCAATCAGCCCCAGCATTTT
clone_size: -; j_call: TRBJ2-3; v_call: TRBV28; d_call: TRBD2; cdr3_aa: CASSPGLAGQQYTDTQYF; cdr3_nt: TGTGCCAGCAGCCCGGGACTAGCGGGCCAACAATACACAGATACGCAGTATTTT